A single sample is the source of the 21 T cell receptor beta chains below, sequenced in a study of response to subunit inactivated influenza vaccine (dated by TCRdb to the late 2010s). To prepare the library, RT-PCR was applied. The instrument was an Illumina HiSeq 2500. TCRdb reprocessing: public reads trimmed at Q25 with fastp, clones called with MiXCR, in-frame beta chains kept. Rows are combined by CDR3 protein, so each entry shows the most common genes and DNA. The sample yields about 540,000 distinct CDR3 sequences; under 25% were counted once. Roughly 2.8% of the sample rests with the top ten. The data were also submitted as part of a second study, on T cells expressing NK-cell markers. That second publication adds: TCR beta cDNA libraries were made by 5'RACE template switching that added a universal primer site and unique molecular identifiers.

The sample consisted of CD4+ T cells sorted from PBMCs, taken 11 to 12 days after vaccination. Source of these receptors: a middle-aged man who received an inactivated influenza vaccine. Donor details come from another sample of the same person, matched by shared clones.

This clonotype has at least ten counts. The CDR3 sequence: CASKLTGQNIQYF. The CDR3, as DNA: TGTGCCAGCAAACTAACGGGACAAAACATTCAGTACTTC. The chain combines TRBV27 with TRBJ2-4; D tentatively fits TRBD1 or TRBD2 (5 bases each). Trimming took 7 bases from V and 5 from J, leaving 12 bases between them. The CDR3 spans 13 residues. Looked up from germline, CDR1 is MNHEY and CDR2 is SMNVEV (reference sequence).

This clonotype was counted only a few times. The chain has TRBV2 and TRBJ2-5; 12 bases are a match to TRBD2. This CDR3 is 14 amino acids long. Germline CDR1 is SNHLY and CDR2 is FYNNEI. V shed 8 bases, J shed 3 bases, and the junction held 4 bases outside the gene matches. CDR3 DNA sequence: TGTGCCAGCGGAAGACTAGCGGGAGAAGAGACCCAGTACTTC. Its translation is CASGRLAGEETQYF.

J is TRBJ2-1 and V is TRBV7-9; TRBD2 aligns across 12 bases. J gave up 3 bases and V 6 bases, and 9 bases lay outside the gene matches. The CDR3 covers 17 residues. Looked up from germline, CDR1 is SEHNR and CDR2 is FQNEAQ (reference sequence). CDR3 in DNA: TGTGCCAGCAGACCAAGACTAGCGGGGGTACACTACAATGAGCAGTTCTTC. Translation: CASRPRLAGVHYNEQFF.

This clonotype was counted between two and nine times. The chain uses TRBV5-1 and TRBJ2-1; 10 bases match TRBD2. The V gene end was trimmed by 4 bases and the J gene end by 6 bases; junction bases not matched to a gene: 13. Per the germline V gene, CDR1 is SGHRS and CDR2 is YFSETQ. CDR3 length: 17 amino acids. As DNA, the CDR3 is TGCGCCAGCAGCCCTGGACTAGCGGTTTCACTGAGCAATGAGCAGTTCTTC. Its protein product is CASSPGLAVSLSNEQFF.

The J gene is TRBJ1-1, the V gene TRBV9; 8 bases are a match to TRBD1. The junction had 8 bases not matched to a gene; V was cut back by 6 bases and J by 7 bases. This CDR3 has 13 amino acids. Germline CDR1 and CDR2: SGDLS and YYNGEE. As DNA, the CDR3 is TGTGCCAGCACTATTGGACAGGGAGGTGAAGCTTTCTTT. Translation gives CASTIGQGGEAFF.

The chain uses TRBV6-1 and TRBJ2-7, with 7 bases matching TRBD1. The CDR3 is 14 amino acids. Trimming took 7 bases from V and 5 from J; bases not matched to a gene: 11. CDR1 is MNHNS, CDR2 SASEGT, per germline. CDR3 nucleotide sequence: TGTGCCAGCAACCTAGGGGGCATGAAGGACGAGCAGTACTTC. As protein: CASNLGGMKDEQYF.

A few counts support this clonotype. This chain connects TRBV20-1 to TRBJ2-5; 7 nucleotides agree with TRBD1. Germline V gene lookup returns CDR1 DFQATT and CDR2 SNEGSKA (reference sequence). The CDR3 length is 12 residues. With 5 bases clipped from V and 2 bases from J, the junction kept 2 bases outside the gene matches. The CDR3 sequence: CSAGGQQETQYF. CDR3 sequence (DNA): TGCAGTGCTGGGGGACAGCAAGAGACCCAGTACTTC.

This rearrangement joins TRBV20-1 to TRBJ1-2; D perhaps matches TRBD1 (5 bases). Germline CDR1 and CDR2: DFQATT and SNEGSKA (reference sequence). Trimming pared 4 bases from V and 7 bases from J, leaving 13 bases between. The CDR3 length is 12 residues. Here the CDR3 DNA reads TGCAGTGCTAAGGCAGGGCTACGTGGCTACACCTTC. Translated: CSAKAGLRGYTF.

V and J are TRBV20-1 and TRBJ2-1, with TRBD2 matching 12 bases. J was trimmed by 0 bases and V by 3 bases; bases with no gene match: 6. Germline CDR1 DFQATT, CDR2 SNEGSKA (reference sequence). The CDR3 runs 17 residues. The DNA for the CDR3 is TGCAGTGCTAGGAGACTAGCGGGAGTATCCTCCTACAATGAGCAGTTCTTC. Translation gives CSARRLAGVSSYNEQFF.

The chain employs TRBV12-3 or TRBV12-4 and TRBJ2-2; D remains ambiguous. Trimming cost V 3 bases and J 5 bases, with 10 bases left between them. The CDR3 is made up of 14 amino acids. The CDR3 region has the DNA TGTGCCAGCAGTTTTGCTAGTGAGACCGGGGAGCTGTTTTTT. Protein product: CASSFASETGELFF.

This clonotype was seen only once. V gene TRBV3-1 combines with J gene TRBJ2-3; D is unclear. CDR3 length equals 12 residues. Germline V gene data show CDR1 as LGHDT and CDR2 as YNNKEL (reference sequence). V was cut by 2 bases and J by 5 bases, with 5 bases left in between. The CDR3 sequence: CASSQFGDTQYF. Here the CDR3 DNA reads TGTGCCAGCAGCCAATTCGGAGATACGCAGTATTTT.

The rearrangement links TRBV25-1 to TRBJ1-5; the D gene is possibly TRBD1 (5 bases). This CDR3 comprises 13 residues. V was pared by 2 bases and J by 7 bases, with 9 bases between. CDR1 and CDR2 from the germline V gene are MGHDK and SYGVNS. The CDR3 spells CASSERGAQPQHF. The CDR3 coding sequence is TGTGCCAGCAGTGAACGAGGGGCCCAGCCCCAGCATTTT.

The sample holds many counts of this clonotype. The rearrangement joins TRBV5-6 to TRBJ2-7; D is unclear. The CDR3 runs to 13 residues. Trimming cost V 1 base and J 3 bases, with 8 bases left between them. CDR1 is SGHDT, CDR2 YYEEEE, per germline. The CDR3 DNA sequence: TGTGCCAGCAGCTTGTCTTCAGGCTACGAGCAGTACTTC. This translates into CASSLSSGYEQYF. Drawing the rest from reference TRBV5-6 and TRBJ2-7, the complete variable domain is DAGVTQSPTHLIKTRGQQVTLRCSPKSGHDTVSWYQQALGQGPQFIFQYYEEEERQRGNFPDRFSGHQFPNYSSELNVNALLLGDSALYLCASSLSSGYEQYFGPGTRLTVT.

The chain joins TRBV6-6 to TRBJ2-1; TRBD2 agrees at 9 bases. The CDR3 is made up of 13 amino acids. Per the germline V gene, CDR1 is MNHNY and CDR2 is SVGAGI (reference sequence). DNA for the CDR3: TGTGCTCTCAGCACAGCGGGGGGTGGTGAGCAGTTCTTC. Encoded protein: CALSTAGGGEQFF.

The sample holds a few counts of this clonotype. CDR3 in DNA: TGTGCCAGCAGTCTGGGGGGACTAGGGGAGACCCAGTACTTC. Protein: CASSLGGLGETQYF. The rearrangement links TRBV12-3 or TRBV12-4 to TRBJ2-5, with 8 positions matching TRBD2. The CDR3 spans 14 residues. V gave up 5 bases and J gave up 5 bases; unmatched junction bases: 7.

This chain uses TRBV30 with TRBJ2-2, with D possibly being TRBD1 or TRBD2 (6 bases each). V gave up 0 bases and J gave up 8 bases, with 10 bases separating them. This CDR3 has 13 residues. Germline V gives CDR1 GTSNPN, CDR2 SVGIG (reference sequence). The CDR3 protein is CAWSVSGAGELFF. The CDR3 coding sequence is TGTGCCTGGAGTGTTTCGGGGGCTGGGGAGCTGTTTTTT.

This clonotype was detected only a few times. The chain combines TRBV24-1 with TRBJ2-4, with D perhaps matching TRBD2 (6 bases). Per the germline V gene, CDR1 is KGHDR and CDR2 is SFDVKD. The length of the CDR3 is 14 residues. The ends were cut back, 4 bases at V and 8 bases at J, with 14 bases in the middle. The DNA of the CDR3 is TGTGCCACCAGTGACCCCGGGACTCCACACATTCAGTACTTC. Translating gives CATSDPGTPHIQYF.

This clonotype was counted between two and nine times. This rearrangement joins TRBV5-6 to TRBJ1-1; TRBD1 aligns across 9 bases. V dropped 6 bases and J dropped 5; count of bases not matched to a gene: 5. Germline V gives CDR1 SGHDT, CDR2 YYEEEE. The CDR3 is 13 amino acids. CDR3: CASTGQGRTEAFF. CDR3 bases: TGTGCCAGCACCGGACAGGGGAGAACTGAAGCTTTCTTT.

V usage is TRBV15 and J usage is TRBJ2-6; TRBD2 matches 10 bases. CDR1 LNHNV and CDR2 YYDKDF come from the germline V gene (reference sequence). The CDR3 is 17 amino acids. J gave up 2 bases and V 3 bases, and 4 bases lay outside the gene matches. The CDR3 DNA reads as TGTGCCACCAGCAGGACCGGGACTAGCGCTGGGGCCAACGTCCTGACTTTC. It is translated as CATSRTGTSAGANVLTF. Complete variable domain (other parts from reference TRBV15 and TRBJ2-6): DAMVIQNPRYQVTQFGKPVTLSCSQTLNHNVMYWYQQKSSQAPKLLFHYYDKDFNNEADTPDNFQSRRPNTSFCFLDIRSPGLGDTAMYLCATSRTGTSAGANVLTFGAGSRLTVL.

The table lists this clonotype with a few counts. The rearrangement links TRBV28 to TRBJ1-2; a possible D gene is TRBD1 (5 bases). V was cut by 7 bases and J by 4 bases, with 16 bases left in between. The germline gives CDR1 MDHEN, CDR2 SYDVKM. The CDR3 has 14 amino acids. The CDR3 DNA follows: TGTGCCAGCATCCAAGGAGACAGAAGCTATGGCTACACCTTC. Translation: CASIQGDRSYGYTF.

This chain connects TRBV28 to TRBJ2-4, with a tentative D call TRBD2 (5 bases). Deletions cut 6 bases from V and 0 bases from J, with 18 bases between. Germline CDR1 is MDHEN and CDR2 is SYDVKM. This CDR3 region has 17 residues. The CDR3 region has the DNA TGTGCCAGCAGCTTTGGACTCAGGACTCTAGCCAAAAACATTCAGTACTTC. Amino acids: CASSFGLRTLAKNIQYF.